One sample yielded the 13 T cell receptor beta chains listed below, sequenced in a study of cytomegalovirus exposure and HLA in healthy donors. Researchers ran the PCR with 60 Vbeta and 13 Jbeta primers. Only in-frame clones appear in the TCRdb table, and some are missing; sequencing was by immunoSEQ multiplex PCR. The sample lists about 35,000 clones; around 80% were seen once. Sample: PBMCs. The receptors come from a woman between 18 and 29 years old in good health and CMV-seronegative.

A remark on this clone: One end of the junction is discordant with germline, which a read error may explain. V and J are TRBV27 and TRBJ1-5, with D tentatively TRBD1 (5 bases). This CDR3 region has 15 residues. Per the germline V gene, CDR1 is MNHEY and CDR2 is SMNVEV (reference sequence). In DNA form, the CDR3 reads TGTGCCAGCAGTTTATGGCAGGGTGGTAATCAGCCCCAGAATTTT. Translated: CASSLWQGGNQPQNF.

This clone was recorded only once. This sequence joins TRBV9 and TRBJ1-3; TRBD1 aligns across 8 bases. V dropped 4 bases and J dropped 8; count of bases not matched to a gene: 8. The CDR3 spans 14 residues. Germline V lookup: CDR1 SGDLS, CDR2 YYNGEE. The CDR3 protein is CASSPSGRGHTIYF. The CDR3 DNA reads TGTGCCAGCAGCCCCTCGGGCAGGGGGCACACCATATATTTT.

The chain uses TRBV9 and TRBJ1-1; D unclear. Trimming removed 4 bases at V and 3 bases at J, with 10 bases between. Looked up from germline, CDR1 is SGDLS and CDR2 is YYNGEE. The CDR3 runs 13 residues. DNA for the CDR3: TGTGCCAGCAGCCCTTTAGTGGACACTGAAGCTTTCTTT. Translation gives CASSPLVDTEAFF.

This chain uses TRBV5-1 with TRBJ1-6; 9 positions match TRBD1. The CDR3 covers 16 residues. V shed 1 base, J shed 7 bases, and the junction held 6 bases outside the gene matches. Germline CDR1 SGHRS, CDR2 YFSETQ. The CDR3 sequence: CASSLHSGTGNSPLHF. DNA of the CDR3: TGCGCCAGCAGCTTGCACAGCGGGACAGGGAATTCACCCCTCCACTTT.

The rearrangement uses TRBV30 and TRBJ1-4; D may be TRBD1 (6 bases). This CDR3 contains 16 residues. The V end lost 0 bases, the J end lost 7 bases, and 18 bases lay between the germline ends. Per germline, CDR1 GTSNPN and CDR2 SVGIG (reference sequence). CDR3 coding DNA: TGTGCCTGGAGTGTACTGAGGTCAGGGGTTGGTGAAAAACTGTTTTTT. It encodes CAWSVLRSGVGEKLFF.

The CDR3: CASSEAYEQYF. CDR3 sequence (DNA): TGTGCCAGCAGTGAGGCCTACGAGCAGTACTTC. V gene TRBV28 combines with J gene TRBJ2-7, with D unclear. Germline V gene lookup returns CDR1 MDHEN and CDR2 SYDVKM. CDR3 size: 11 residues. V gave up 5 bases and J gave up 2 bases, with 4 bases separating them.

This clone was detected once. One end of the junction fails to match germline, which may point to a read error. Other DNA sequences within the sample encode an identical CDR3. This chain links TRBV30 with TRBJ2-1; 8 nucleotides line up with TRBD2. The CDR3 length is 15 residues. Germline assignment: CDR1 GTSNPN and CDR2 SVGIG (reference sequence). The CDR3 DNA reads TGCGCCTGGAGTCCGGGGGGGATCCCCTACAATGAGCAGTTCTTC. As protein: CAWSPGGIPYNEQFF.

For the CDR3, the DNA is TGTGCCAGCAGGGCCTTACAGGCGCACACGCAGTATTTT. Its translation is CASRALQAHTQYF. The chain has TRBV7-9 and TRBJ2-3; the D gene is possibly TRBD1 (5 bases). The CDR3 has 13 amino acids. The ends were cut back, 6 bases at V and 9 bases at J, with 16 bases in the middle. Germline V CDR1 and CDR2: SEHNR, FQNEAQ (reference sequence).

This chain links TRBV4-1 with TRBJ2-1; TRBD1 is a possible D gene (6 bases). Looked up from germline, CDR1 is MGHRA and CDR2 is YSYEKL. The ends were cut back, 4 bases at V and 6 bases at J, with 22 bases in the middle. This CDR3 comprises 17 residues. The CDR3 protein is CASSRAGVVSRGNEQFF. The CDR3 coding sequence is TGCGCCAGCAGCCGCGCAGGGGTGGTGTCTAGAGGCAATGAGCAGTTCTTC.

In its sample, this clone was seen once. The chain joins TRBV6-1 to TRBJ1-5, with TRBD1 as a possible D gene (6 bases). This CDR3 contains 13 residues. The V end lost 6 bases, the J end lost 4 bases, and 10 bases lay between the germline ends. Looked up from germline, CDR1 is MNHNS and CDR2 is SASEGT. In DNA, the CDR3 is TGTGCCAGCAGCTACACAGGGAATCAGCCCCAGCATTTT. Translated, it gives CASSYTGNQPQHF.

This clone was seen a few times. The chain carries TRBV5-1 and TRBJ1-3; TRBD1 agrees at 8 bases. The CDR3 loop spans 14 amino acids. Trimming at V came to 4 bases and at J to 8 bases, leaving 8 bases not matched to a gene. Per the germline V gene, CDR1 is SGHRS and CDR2 is YFSETQ. This CDR3 reads CASSARTGLDTIYF. CDR3 DNA sequence: TGCGCCAGCAGCGCCCGGACAGGGTTAGACACCATATATTTT.

The CDR3 bases are TGCGCCAGCAGCCAAGATCTTAGCTCTGGGGCCAACGTCCTGACTTTC. Its protein is CASSQDLSSGANVLTF. J is TRBJ2-6 and V is TRBV4-3; D gene ambiguous. Germline V gene lookup returns CDR1 LGHNA and CDR2 YSLEER. V was clipped by 0 bases and J by 0 bases, with 6 bases between them. The CDR3 sequence is 16 residues long.

The rearrangement uses TRBV27 and TRBJ1-1; D is unresolved. There are 11 residues in the CDR3. Trimming took 6 bases from V and 11 from J, leaving 13 bases between them. Germline CDR1 is MNHEY and CDR2 is SMNVEV (reference sequence). This chain's CDR3 is CASRSGIEAFF. The CDR3 nucleotides read TGTGCCAGCAGATCGGGGATCGAGGCTTTCTTT.